This T cell receptor beta chain comes out of a study of shared clonotypes between healthy human individuals. The sorted-subset replicate PCRs were given approximately 190 ng DNA, which is roughly 30,000 T cell genomes. TCRdb's table, derived via immunoSEQ multiplex PCR, lists solely in-frame clones and lacks some. The sample records under 850,000 clones, over 60% being singletons. The CDR3 has 14 amino acids. Losses at the gene ends were 6 bases for V and 8 bases for J; bases not matched to a gene: 10. Recent acute infections and vaccinations were absent in the healthy HIV-negative adult donors. The receptor was derived from a woman aged 30 to 39 in good health. The chain has TRBV23-1 and TRBJ2-1; 7 positions agree with TRBD1. TRBV23-1 is known as an ORF, though its function is uncertain. The specimen was memory CD4+ T cells sorted from blood. Subset denoted: CD45RA-negative fraction. The DNA for the CDR3 is TGCGCCAGCAGCGACTATCAGGGGGTCGATGAGCAGTTCTTC. Its protein product is CASSDYQGVDEQFF.